The entry that follows covers one TCR beta chain sequence. Its antigen is currently unknown. Prepared TCR beta cDNA libraries contained unique molecular identifiers. TCRdb redid the calling of the PCR reads with MiXCR, one entry per CDR3 protein. The repertoire includes roughly 580,000 distinct CDR3 sequences, roughly two fifths of them detected once, and under 2% sits in the top ten. The entry originates in a study of post-analysis software for immune sequencing data. Germline V lookup: CDR1 MNHNS, CDR2 SASEGT. There are 15 residues in the CDR3. The germline V and J ends were trimmed by 2 bases and 3 bases, with 14 bases remaining between them. General study points: Five TRBV segments, TRBV5-6, TRBV5-1 and TRBV20-1 among them, were found more frequent in patients than controls.

V and J are TRBV6-1 and TRBJ2-7; perhaps TRBD1 as D (5 bases). The sequenced sample was blood. This TCR came from a girl aged 10 to 17 with multiple sclerosis. For the CDR3, the DNA is TGTGCCAGCAGTGAAAGAGCAGGGATGATCTACGAGCAGTACTTC. It yields the protein CASSERAGMIYEQYF.